The 17 T cell receptor beta chains below come from one sample, sequenced in a study of cytomegalovirus exposure and HLA in healthy donors. Assay used: immunoSEQ multiplex PCR; TCRdb lists only in-frame clones, some missing. The sample lists tens of thousands of clones, 85% to 95% occurring once. The sample comprised PBMCs. These TCRs come from a man aged 18 to 29 in good health and CMV-seronegative.

The gene calls are TRBV7-9 and TRBJ2-7, with 9 bases that match TRBD2. Germline values: CDR1 SEHNR, CDR2 FQNEAQ (reference sequence). The CDR3 extends over 17 amino acids. V shed 4 bases and J 2 bases; nucleotides not matched to a gene: 12. The CDR3 loop is CASSSPTGGGETYEQYF. The CDR3 bases are TGTGCCAGCAGCTCCCCTACTGGCGGGGGGGAGACCTACGAGCAGTACTTC.

This sequence joins TRBV25-1 and TRBJ2-7; 9 bases map to TRBD2. Germline CDR1 is MGHDK and CDR2 is SYGVNS. Trimming cost V 7 bases and J 4 bases; bases outside gene matches: 8. This CDR3 is 14 amino acids long. The CDR3 DNA is TGTGCCAGCACCCCTAGCGGGAATCTGTACGAGCAGTACTTC. Translation: CASTPSGNLYEQYF.

The rearrangement uses TRBV30 and TRBJ1-5; 9 bases are shared with TRBD1. Germline CDR1 and CDR2: GTSNPN and SVGIG (reference sequence). This CDR3 has 14 amino acids. Trimming took 0 bases from V and 7 from J; bases not matched to a gene: 4. Here the CDR3 DNA reads TGTGCCTGGAGTGTAACGACAGGGGGACAGCCCCAGCATTTT. Its protein product is CAWSVTTGGQPQHF.

The genes are TRBV9 and TRBJ2-7, with TRBD2 matching 10 bases. Germline lookup yields CDR1 SGDLS and CDR2 YYNGEE. There are 16 residues in the CDR3. V shed 0 bases, J shed 2 bases, and the junction held 5 bases outside the gene matches. In nucleotides, the CDR3 is TGTGCCAGCAGCGTAGAAGCTAGCGGGGGAACCTACGAGCAGTACTTC. Protein product: CASSVEASGGTYEQYF.

The V call is TRBV5-5, the J call TRBJ2-1; unclear D gene. The CDR3 spans 13 residues. The germline V and J ends were trimmed by 2 bases and 5 bases, with 8 bases remaining between them. Germline V gene lookup returns CDR1 SGHKS and CDR2 YYEKEE (reference sequence). The CDR3 DNA is TGTGCCAGCAGCTTTCCGGTCGACAATGAGCAGTTCTTC. Residues: CASSFPVDNEQFF.

The rearrangement uses TRBV6-6 and TRBJ1-4, with D uncertain. The CDR3 has 13 amino acids. The germline gives CDR1 MNHNY, CDR2 SVGAGI (reference sequence). V lost 6 bases and J lost 12, with 17 bases in between. The CDR3 DNA follows: TGTGCCAGCAGCCTAGCTCCGTCCGCCCAACTGTTTTTT. Protein product: CASSLAPSAQLFF.

The CDR3 sequence: CASSLASRQVEQYF. DNA of the CDR3: TGTGCCAGCAGCTTAGCTTCTCGACAGGTCGAACAGTACTTC. The rearrangement joins TRBV7-9 to TRBJ2-7, with TRBD1 as a possible D gene (6 bases). Between the trimmed V and J ends, which lost 0 bases and 10 bases, there was a span of 16 bases. Germline CDR1 and CDR2: SEHNR and FQNEAQ (reference sequence). This CDR3 contains 14 residues.

Note on this clone: At one end the junction does not follow the germline gene, possibly because of a read error. The chain has TRBV6-5 and TRBJ1-3; D possibly corresponds to TRBD1 (5 bases). CDR3 length: 15 amino acids. Germline lookup yields CDR1 MNHEY and CDR2 SVGAGI. CDR3 nucleotides: TGTGCCACCTCCCGACCTCCGACAGCTGGGAACACCATATATTTT. Encoded protein: CATSRPPTAGNTIYF.

The gene calls are TRBV10-1 and TRBJ2-7; 7 positions match TRBD2. Germline CDR1 and CDR2: WNHNN and SYGVQD (reference sequence). The V segment lost 4 bases and the J segment 3 bases; nucleotides outside the gene matches: 0. The CDR3 runs to 12 residues. The CDR3 DNA is TGCGCCAGCAGTGCGGGGGGCTACGAGCAGTACTTC. This codes for CASSAGGYEQYF.

This chain uses TRBV5-1 with TRBJ1-3, with 7 bases fitting TRBD1. Germline loops: CDR1 SGHRS, CDR2 YFSETQ. The CDR3 covers 15 residues. Unmatched junction bases numbered 6, after V lost 4 bases and J lost 2 bases. As DNA, the CDR3 is TGCGCCAGCAGCCTCGCGACAGGGACTGGAAACACCATATATTTT. Residues: CASSLATGTGNTIYF.

J is TRBJ2-1 and V is TRBV28; D is unclear. CDR1 MDHEN and CDR2 SYDVKM come from the germline V gene. CDR3 length equals 14 residues. V was trimmed by 3 bases and J by 8 bases, leaving 14 bases between them. The DNA of the CDR3 is TGTGCCAGCAGTTTGATCCGAGGTACCGATGAGCAGTTCTTC. Translated, it gives CASSLIRGTDEQFF.

The V call is TRBV2, the J call TRBJ2-2; the match to TRBD1 covers 9 bases. This CDR3 has 16 amino acids. The V segment lost 9 bases and the J segment 1 base; nucleotides outside the gene matches: 9. The V gene's germline CDR1 is SNHLY and CDR2 FYNNEI. CDR3 coding DNA: TGTGCCAGTACCGGGACAGGGCGTGAGAACACCGGGGAGCTGTTTTTT. This gives the protein CASTGTGRENTGELFF.

The gene calls are TRBV14 and TRBJ2-7, with D unclear. V lost 1 base to trimming and J lost 3 bases, with 7 bases between them. This CDR3 is built from 13 residues. CDR1 and CDR2 (germline): SGHDN, FVKESK. The CDR3 DNA reads TGTGCCAGCAGCCAAGTACAGAACTACGAGCAGTACTTC. It specifies CASSQVQNYEQYF.

This chain uses TRBV2 with TRBJ1-1, with 7 bases fitting TRBD1. The CDR3 length is 16 residues. The junction had 12 bases not matched to a gene; V was cut back by 5 bases and J by 3 bases. CDR1 is SNHLY, CDR2 FYNNEI, per germline. The chain's CDR3 is CASSPLTGTEDTEAFF. The CDR3 nucleotides are TGTGCCAGCAGTCCCCTGACAGGGACTGAGGACACTGAAGCTTTCTTT. Full variable domain (outside the CDR3, taken from reference TRBV2 and TRBJ1-1): EPEVTQTPSHQVTQMGQEVILRCVPISNHLYFYWYRQILGQKVEFLVSFYNNEISEKSEIFDDQFSVERPDGSNFTLKIRSTKLEDSAMYFCASSPLTGTEDTEAFFGQGTRLTVV.

The table lists this clone with a count of one. This rearrangement joins TRBV19 to TRBJ1-2; tentatively, D is TRBD1 (5 bases). This CDR3 is 15 amino acids long. Deletions cut 6 bases from V and 8 bases from J, with 22 bases between. CDR1 and CDR2 (germline): LNHDA, SQIVND (reference sequence). CDR3 sequence: CASRGRVRVEWGYTF. The CDR3 DNA is TGTGCCAGTAGAGGCAGGGTCAGGGTCGAATGGGGCTACACCTTC.

This sequence joins TRBV6-5 and TRBJ2-3; 7 bases are shared with TRBD1. The CDR3 loop spans 15 amino acids. CDR1 and CDR2 from the germline V gene are MNHEY and SVGAGI. Losses at the gene ends were 6 bases for V and 1 base for J; bases not matched to a gene: 7. CDR3 sequence: CASSRGQARTDTQYF. The DNA of the CDR3 is TGTGCCAGCAGCCGAGGACAGGCTCGCACAGATACGCAGTATTTT.

This clone was detected a few times. The chain joins TRBV30 to TRBJ1-6, with D uncertain. The germline V gene encodes CDR1 GTSNPN and CDR2 SVGIG (reference sequence). The ends were cut back, 3 bases at V and 4 bases at J, with 7 bases in the middle. The CDR3 has 13 residues. The CDR3 protein is CAWRERYNSPLHF. As DNA, the CDR3 is TGTGCCTGGAGGGAGCGTTATAATTCACCCCTCCACTTT.